A single sample is the source of the 10 T cell receptor beta chains below, sequenced in a study of memory CD4+ T cells and cytomegalovirus serostatus (dated 2019 in TCRdb). Library preparation was by the immunoSEQ multiplex PCR assay. The immuneACCESS repertoire file appears here via TCRdb, limited to in-frame rearrangements. These files lack a portion of the clones; in checked studies, under half of the deficit traces to unresolved V genes, and the cause of the others is not known. Counted in this sample were some 50,000 clones; around three quarters of them appeared once. The top ten clonotypes cover 1.5% to 2% of the sample. Single viable CD3+CD4+CD8-CD45RO+ cells were sorted as memory CD4+ T cells on a FACSAria II. The sample consisted of memory CD4+ T cells from blood. The receptors were gathered from an adult in good health and CMV-seronegative.

The chain uses TRBV27 and TRBJ1-4; weak D call: TRBD1 (6 bases). The CDR3 runs to 15 residues. The V end was cut by 0 bases, the J end by 3 bases, with 8 bases between. In germline, CDR1 is MNHEY, CDR2 SMNVEV (reference sequence). This CDR3 reads CASSLSGGPNEKLFF. CDR3 nucleotide sequence: TGTGCCAGCAGTTTATCGGGGGGCCCTAATGAAAAACTGTTTTTT.

In its sample, this clone was seen once. The chain links TRBV30 to TRBJ1-2; a weak D match, TRBD1 (6 bases). This CDR3 region has 12 residues. The V end lost 4 bases, the J end lost 4 bases, and 10 bases lay between the germline ends. CDR1 and CDR2 from the germline V gene are GTSNPN and SVGIG (reference sequence). CDR3 residues: CAWIQGTYGYTF. The DNA of the CDR3 is TGTGCCTGGATCCAGGGGACCTATGGCTACACCTTC.

The rearrangement links TRBV6-1 to TRBJ2-4, with 8 bases lining up with TRBD1. V shed 4 bases, J shed 0 bases, and the junction held 14 bases outside the gene matches. The germline gives CDR1 MNHNS, CDR2 SASEGT. This CDR3 contains 19 residues. CDR3: CASSVEAPRQGTAKNIQYF. CDR3 nucleotides: TGTGCCAGCAGTGTCGAGGCCCCCAGACAGGGGACAGCCAAAAACATTCAGTACTTC.

This sequence joins TRBV13 and TRBJ2-7, with a tentative D call TRBD2 (5 bases). Germline values: CDR1 PRHDT, CDR2 FYEKMQ (reference sequence). Between the trimmed V and J ends, which lost 5 bases and 6 bases, there was a span of 17 bases. CDR3 length equals 14 residues. The CDR3 sequence: CASSPRDFLAEQYF. CDR3 bases: TGTGCCAGCAGCCCCCGGGATTTTTTGGCCGAGCAGTACTTC. Looking up the rest from reference TRBV13 and TRBJ2-7 gives the full variable domain: AAGVIQSPRHLIKEKRETATLKCYPIPRHDTVYWYQQGPGQDPQFLISFYEKMQSDKGSIPDRFSAQQFSDYHSELNMSSLELGDSALYFCASSPRDFLAEQYFGPGTRLTVT.

CDR3 in DNA: TGTGCCAGCAGTTACGGACAGGCCCGTGGGACTGAAGCTTTCTTT. This gives the protein CASSYGQARGTEAFF. The rearrangement links TRBV6-5 to TRBJ1-1; TRBD1 aligns across 7 bases. The CDR3 totals 15 residues. The J segment lost 5 bases and the V segment lost 2 bases, leaving 8 bases of the junction unmatched. The germline gives CDR1 MNHEY, CDR2 SVGAGI.

The DNA for the CDR3 is TGTGCCAGCTCAAGAGACAGGGGAGACGAGCAGTACTTC. Its translation is CASSRDRGDEQYF. This chain links TRBV2 with TRBJ2-7; 8 bases line up with TRBD1. This CDR3 is 13 amino acids long. J lost 5 bases, V lost 8 bases, and 8 bases had no gene match. Germline loops: CDR1 SNHLY, CDR2 FYNNEI.

The genes are TRBV9 and TRBJ1-2; D remains ambiguous. Per the germline V gene, CDR1 is SGDLS and CDR2 is YYNGEE. The CDR3 spans 14 residues. With 3 bases removed from V and 6 bases from J, the gap between germline ends came to 15 bases. The CDR3 DNA is TGTGCCAGCAGCGGGTTTCAGAAAATCAATGGCTACACCTTC. Protein sequence: CASSGFQKINGYTF.

This sequence joins TRBV19 and TRBJ1-2; 9 nucleotides match TRBD1. The J segment lost 6 bases and the V segment lost 6 bases, leaving 14 bases of the junction unmatched. From germline, CDR1 is LNHDA and CDR2 SQIVND (reference sequence). The CDR3 loop spans 16 amino acids. DNA for the CDR3: TGTGCCAGTAGGCAACCGGGACAGGGTAGAGTGGATGGCTACACCTTC. It specifies CASRQPGQGRVDGYTF.

V gene TRBV25-1 combines with J gene TRBJ2-2; TRBD2 matches at 8 bases. CDR3 size: 18 residues. Germline trimming cut 0 bases from V and 1 base from J; bases unmatched to any gene: 7. Germline V gives CDR1 MGHDK, CDR2 SYGVNS. The CDR3 reads CASSEYSRGGWNTGELFF. The CDR3 bases are TGTGCCAGCAGTGAATATTCTCGGGGGGGATGGAACACCGGGGAGCTGTTTTTT.

The chain carries TRBV28 and TRBJ2-7; 12 nucleotides match TRBD2. Per germline, CDR1 MDHEN and CDR2 SYDVKM. With V trimmed by 6 bases and J by 5 bases, 8 bases remained unmatched. The CDR3 has 15 amino acids. CDR3 residues: CASRGASGRAHEQYF. The CDR3 nucleotides are TGTGCCAGCAGGGGGGCTAGCGGGAGGGCCCACGAGCAGTACTTC.